The 32 T cell receptor beta chains below come from one sample, sequenced in a study of vaccination effects on CD4 cells after COVID-19 (dated by TCRdb to between 2021 and 2024). The antigens for these receptors are not known. Library construction relied on the immunoSEQ multiplex PCR assay. TCRdb retrieved this table from immuneACCESS and kept in-frame rearrangements only. Not all clones are present; in checked studies, unresolved V genes account for under half, and no reason is known for the remainder. The sample records some 30,000 clones, 74% of which are singletons. In total, the top ten clones hold 15% of the sample. After around eleven days of culture, CD4+ T cells were isolated with the EasySep CD4+ T cell isolation kit. Two doses of either the BNT162b2 or the mRNA-1273 mRNA SARS-CoV-2 vaccine were administered to participants. The sequenced sample was CD4+ T cells from PBMCs cultured without peptide, obtained after COVID-19 vaccination. The receptors originated from a human donor who received a COVID-19 vaccine.

This clone is classed as medium-sized. The chain combines TRBV10-3 with TRBJ2-1; D is uncertain. The germline CDR1 and CDR2 sequences are ENHRY and SYGVKD. The CDR3 is 13 residues long. Trimming stripped 6 bases from V and 6 bases from J, with 12 bases between. The CDR3 here is CAISQVAPNEQFF. The DNA for the CDR3 is TGTGCCATCAGCCAGGTAGCCCCCAATGAGCAGTTCTTC.

The V and J genes are TRBV19 and TRBJ1-2, with a tentative D call TRBD1 (6 bases). V lost 8 bases, J lost 2 bases, and 15 bases lay in between. This CDR3 is built from 14 residues. Germline V gene data show CDR1 as LNHDA and CDR2 as SQIVND (reference sequence). In DNA, the CDR3 is TGTGCCAGTGTCCCCGTCGGGGGCAACTATGGCTACACCTTC. Amino acids: CASVPVGGNYGYTF.

The CDR3 spells CASSPTGGSSGNTIYF. The CDR3 DNA reads as TGTGCCAGCAGCCCTACCGGGGGCAGTTCTGGAAACACCATATATTTT. The chain is built from TRBV3-1 (or the pseudogene TRBV3-2) and TRBJ1-3; possible D gene TRBD1, 6 bases. CDR3 size: 16 residues. The germline V and J ends were trimmed by 4 bases and 1 base, with 14 bases remaining between them. Germline V lookup: CDR1 LGHDT, CDR2 YNNKEL (reference sequence).

The chain links TRBV7-2 to TRBJ2-3; 7 positions match TRBD1. Germline V gene lookup returns CDR1 SGHTA and CDR2 FQGNSA. The J segment lost 3 bases and the V segment lost 5 bases, leaving 5 bases of the junction unmatched. The length of the CDR3 is 14 residues. As DNA, the CDR3 is TGTGCCAGCAGCCCCACAGGGGAAACAGATACGCAGTATTTT. Amino acids: CASSPTGETDTQYF. The full variable domain, its missing parts supplied by reference TRBV7-2 and TRBJ2-3, is GAGVSQSPSNKVTEKGKDVELRCDPISGHTALYWYRQSLGQGLEFLIYFQGNSAPDKSGLPSDRFSAERTGGSVSTLTIQRTQQEDSAVYLCASSPTGETDTQYFGPGTRLTVL.

As DNA, the CDR3 is TGTGCCACCAGCAGAGGGACAGTAAATCAGCCCCAGCATTTT. The encoded protein is CATSRGTVNQPQHF. The chain is built from TRBV15 and TRBJ1-5; possibly TRBD1 for D (6 bases). Germline loops: CDR1 LNHNV, CDR2 YYDKDF (reference sequence). CDR3 length equals 14 residues. Trimming took 1 base from V and 4 from J, leaving 8 bases between them.

For the CDR3, the DNA is TGCGCCAGCAGCTTGACTACAGGCTCTGGAAACACCATATATTTT. The encoded protein is CASSLTTGSGNTIYF. J is TRBJ1-3 and V is TRBV5-1; tentative D call: TRBD1 (5 bases). The ends were cut back, 1 base at V and 0 bases at J, with 8 bases in the middle. Germline assignment: CDR1 SGHRS and CDR2 YFSETQ. This CDR3 is 15 amino acids long. The entire variable domain, with the rest obtained from reference TRBV5-1 and TRBJ1-3, is as follows: KAGVTQTPRYLIKTRGQQVTLSCSPISGHRSVSWYQQTPGQGLQFLFEYFSETQRNKGNFPGRFSGRQFSNSRSEMNVSTLELGDSALYLCASSLTTGSGNTIYFGEGSWLTVV.

This chain connects TRBV5-1 to TRBJ1-1; TRBD1 is a possible D gene (6 bases). Germline CDR1 SGHRS, CDR2 YFSETQ. The V and J ends lost 0 bases and 0 bases respectively, with 12 bases between them. The CDR3 has 16 amino acids. CDR3 coding DNA: TGCGCCAGCAGCTTGGCCGGGGGGGCGATGAACACTGAAGCTTTCTTT. It translates to CASSLAGGAMNTEAFF.

The chain is built from TRBV30 and TRBJ1-2; D unclear. V gave up 4 bases and J gave up 8 bases, with 17 bases separating them. Germline V lookup: CDR1 GTSNPN, CDR2 SVGIG (reference sequence). The CDR3 loop spans 13 amino acids. The CDR3 nucleotides are TGTGCCTGGATTAGCTACTCCTCGGGAGGCTACACCTTC. Amino acids: CAWISYSSGGYTF.

The chain recombines TRBV5-1 with TRBJ1-2; the match to TRBD1 covers 8 bases. CDR3 length: 13 residues. CDR1 is SGHRS and CDR2 is YFSETQ in the germline V gene. The V gene end was trimmed by 1 base and the J gene end by 6 bases; junction bases not matched to a gene: 2. CDR3 loop: CASSLSGGDGYTF. CDR3 in DNA: TGCGCCAGCAGCTTGTCAGGGGGCGATGGCTACACCTTC. The full variable domain, in which reference TRBV5-1 and TRBJ1-2 provide the parts outside the CDR3, is KAGVTQTPRYLIKTRGQQVTLSCSPISGHRSVSWYQQTPGQGLQFLFEYFSETQRNKGNFPGRFSGRQFSNSRSEMNVSTLELGDSALYLCASSLSGGDGYTFGSGTRLTVV.

The rearrangement links TRBV2 to TRBJ2-7, with D tentatively TRBD2 (6 bases). Trimming took 4 bases from V and 7 from J, leaving 17 bases between them. Germline CDR1 is SNHLY and CDR2 is FYNNEI. This CDR3 spans 14 amino acids. The CDR3 nucleotides read TGTGCCAGCAGTGGGGGGTTAGGCGCGGGGGAGCAGTACTTC. Its protein product is CASSGGLGAGEQYF.

The J gene is TRBJ2-7, the V gene TRBV4-3; D is possibly TRBD1 or TRBD2 (5 bases each). The germline V and J ends were trimmed by 0 bases and 4 bases, with 13 bases remaining between them. The V gene's germline CDR1 is LGHNA and CDR2 YSLEER. The CDR3 runs 15 residues. This chain's CDR3 is CASSQDAGSEYEQYF. Written as DNA, the CDR3 is TGCGCCAGCAGCCAAGACGCAGGGAGTGAGTACGAGCAGTACTTC.

The chain is built from TRBV5-6 and TRBJ2-5; unclear D gene. The CDR3 consists of 14 residues. Deletions cut 1 base from V and 5 bases from J, with 12 bases between. The germline V gene has CDR1 SGHDT and CDR2 YYEEEE. The CDR3 region has the DNA TGTGCCAGCAGCTTGCGAGACCGACGGGAGACCCAGTACTTC. This sequence encodes CASSLRDRRETQYF.

The V call is TRBV7-9, the J call TRBJ2-1, with D perhaps matching TRBD1 (6 bases). The germline gives CDR1 SEHNR, CDR2 FQNEAQ (reference sequence). V was pared by 1 base and J by 9 bases, with 7 bases between. The CDR3 is 12 amino acids. CDR3 loop: CASSLEQGEQFF. As DNA, the CDR3 is TGTGCCAGCAGCTTAGAACAGGGTGAGCAGTTCTTC.

This chain links TRBV25-1 with TRBJ1-4; a possible D gene is TRBD1 (5 bases). Per the germline V gene, CDR1 is MGHDK and CDR2 is SYGVNS. The CDR3 is 15 residues long. The V end lost 3 bases, the J end lost 3 bases, and 11 bases lay between the germline ends. Here the CDR3 reads CASSEGGVANEKLFF. The DNA of the CDR3 is TGTGCCAGCAGTGAGGGAGGGGTCGCTAATGAAAAACTGTTTTTT.

The chain carries TRBV7-8 and TRBJ1-2; D is undetermined. The CDR3 totals 12 residues. Per germline, CDR1 SGHVS and CDR2 FQNEAQ. V was shortened by 4 bases and J by 5 bases, with 8 bases between the two germline ends. In DNA, the CDR3 is TGTGCCAGCAGCTCGCTTATGTATGGCTACACCTTC. It translates to CASSSLMYGYTF.

The DNA of the CDR3 is TGTGCCTGGAGTGTAGGGCAGGGAGGTCATGAAAAACTGTTTTTT. It yields the protein CAWSVGQGGHEKLFF. The genes are TRBV30 and TRBJ1-4; a possible D gene is TRBD1 (5 bases). Trimming stripped 0 bases from V and 6 bases from J, with 14 bases between. The CDR3 totals 15 residues. Germline V gene lookup returns CDR1 GTSNPN and CDR2 SVGIG (reference sequence). Supplemented by reference TRBV30 and TRBJ1-4, the full variable domain reads SQTIHQWPATLVQPVGSPLSLECTVEGTSNPNLYWYRQAAGRGLQLLFYSVGIGQISSEVPQNLSASRPQDRQFILSSKKLLLSDSGFYLCAWSVGQGGHEKLFFGSGTQLSVL.

Only a few counts were recorded for this clone. In DNA, the CDR3 is TGTGCCAGTAGTATAAGGCTCGCCTATGGCTACACCTTC. Translating it yields CASSIRLAYGYTF. The V gene is TRBV19, the J gene TRBJ1-2, with no clear D. Germline V gives CDR1 LNHDA, CDR2 SQIVND (reference sequence). Trimming shortened V by 2 bases and J by 4 bases, and 8 bases separated the two germline ends. This CDR3 is 13 amino acids long.

The genes are TRBV5-1 and TRBJ1-2; D remains unclear. CDR1 is SGHRS, CDR2 YFSETQ, per germline. This CDR3 spans 13 amino acids. Trimming took off 4 bases at V and 8 bases at J, with 15 bases between the two ends. The CDR3 protein is CASSHREGEGYTF. The CDR3 bases are TGCGCCAGCAGCCATCGAGAGGGCGAAGGCTACACCTTC.

The chain combines TRBV5-5 with TRBJ1-1; D unresolved. Germline V CDR1 and CDR2: SGHKS, YYEKEE (reference sequence). This CDR3 has 12 amino acids. V was trimmed by 0 bases and J by 4 bases, leaving 4 bases between them. The DNA of the CDR3 is TGTGCCAGCAGCTTGGGAATCACTGAAGCTTTCTTT. This translates into CASSLGITEAFF.

This clone appeared once. The chain combines TRBV19 with TRBJ2-5; D uncertain. Germline CDR1 is LNHDA and CDR2 is SQIVND (reference sequence). The CDR3 loop spans 14 amino acids. V was pared by 4 bases and J by 5 bases, with 14 bases between. The CDR3 loop is CASSRWSGSETQYF. In DNA form, the CDR3 reads TGTGCCAGTAGTAGGTGGAGTGGTTCGGAGACCCAGTACTTC.

This clone was recorded a few times. The chain recombines TRBV25-1 with TRBJ2-2, with 10 nucleotides matching TRBD1. The length of the CDR3 is 14 residues. The V gene's germline CDR1 is MGHDK and CDR2 SYGVNS. Trimming took 8 bases from V and 6 from J; bases not matched to a gene: 6. The CDR3: CASGGGQGAGELFF. The CDR3 bases are TGTGCCAGCGGAGGCGGACAGGGGGCCGGGGAGCTGTTTTTT.

The chain joins TRBV7-2 to TRBJ2-1; tentative D call: TRBD2 (6 bases). V was pared by 0 bases and J by 14 bases, with 8 bases between. The CDR3 totals 11 residues. Germline CDR1 and CDR2: SGHTA and FQGNSA. The CDR3 DNA follows: TGTGCCAGCAGCTTAGCGCGGGAAAAGTTCTTC. Translation: CASSLAREKFF.

This sequence joins TRBV2 and TRBJ2-5, with a possible D match to TRBD1 (5 bases). Per the germline V gene, CDR1 is SNHLY and CDR2 is FYNNEI. The CDR3 has 13 amino acids. Trimming took 6 bases from V and 2 from J, leaving 10 bases between them. CDR3 DNA: TGTGCCAGCAGAGGACACCCACAAGAGACCCAGTACTTC. Its protein product is CASRGHPQETQYF.

The chain carries TRBV5-4 and TRBJ1-1; 7 nucleotides align to TRBD1. CDR3 length: 15 residues. Germline-derived CDR1 and CDR2 are SGHNT and YYREEE (reference sequence). V lost 6 bases to trimming and J lost 4 bases; unmatched junction nucleotides: 12. The CDR3 protein is CASTPQTGLFTEAFF. In nucleotides, the CDR3 is TGTGCCAGCACTCCACAGACAGGGTTATTCACTGAAGCTTTCTTT.

The chain recombines TRBV5-1 with TRBJ2-2; D remains unclear. This CDR3 is 14 amino acids long. From germline, CDR1 is SGHRS and CDR2 YFSETQ. The germline V and J ends were trimmed by 4 bases and 1 base, with 8 bases remaining between them. The CDR3 is CASSQAGNTGELFF. In DNA form, the CDR3 reads TGCGCCAGCAGCCAAGCAGGGAACACCGGGGAGCTGTTTTTT. Full variable domain (remainder filled in from reference TRBV5-1 and TRBJ2-2): KAGVTQTPRYLIKTRGQQVTLSCSPISGHRSVSWYQQTPGQGLQFLFEYFSETQRNKGNFPGRFSGRQFSNSRSEMNVSTLELGDSALYLCASSQAGNTGELFFGEGSRLTVL.

This clone was seen a few times. The genes are TRBV19 and TRBJ2-3; weak D call: TRBD1 (5 bases). Trimming cost V 6 bases and J 0 bases, with 13 bases left between them. This CDR3 has 15 residues. CDR1 LNHDA and CDR2 SQIVND come from the germline V gene (reference sequence). The CDR3 DNA is TGTGCCAGTAGGGAAGCAGGGTTTAGCACAGATACGCAGTATTTT. Amino acids: CASREAGFSTDTQYF.

V and J are TRBV18 and TRBJ1-5; a weak D match, TRBD1 (5 bases). Germline CDR1 and CDR2: KGHSH and LQKENI. There are 14 residues in the CDR3. Trimming stripped 2 bases from V and 7 bases from J, with 12 bases between. The CDR3 sequence is CASSPEGPSQPQHF. In DNA, the CDR3 is TGTGCCAGCTCACCAGAGGGGCCCTCCCAGCCCCAGCATTTT.

V usage is TRBV7-3 and J usage is TRBJ1-1; 8 bases align to TRBD1. V lost 6 bases, J lost 8 bases, and 11 bases stayed unmatched. Per germline, CDR1 SGHTA and CDR2 FQGTGA. CDR3 length equals 14 residues. The CDR3 DNA is TGTGCCAGCAGACGAGGACAGGGCCTCGGGGAAGCTTTCTTT. This encodes CASRRGQGLGEAFF.

The rearrangement uses TRBV10-3 and TRBJ1-2; 8 bases align to TRBD1. This CDR3 is built from 15 residues. V gave up 2 bases and J gave up 0 bases; unmatched junction bases: 2. CDR1 is ENHRY and CDR2 is SYGVKD in the germline V gene. DNA of the CDR3: TGTGCCATCAGTGAGGGACAGGGAACTAACTATGGCTACACCTTC. This translates into CAISEGQGTNYGYTF.

The rearrangement joins TRBV4-3 to TRBJ2-1; the D gene is possibly TRBD2 (5 bases). The germline V gene has CDR1 LGHNA and CDR2 YSLEER. The CDR3 loop spans 18 amino acids. V lost 0 bases and J lost 1, with 16 bases in between. CDR3 region: CASSQEGGLVASYNEQFF. As DNA, the CDR3 is TGCGCCAGCAGCCAAGAAGGTGGGCTAGTAGCGTCCTACAATGAGCAGTTCTTC.

CDR3 nucleotide sequence: TGTGCCAGCAGCTTAGGTGGAAGGCGAGGGCAGCCCCAGCATTTT. Translated: CASSLGGRRGQPQHF. The chain is built from TRBV7-9 and TRBJ1-5; no definite D call. The CDR3 is made up of 15 amino acids. V dropped 1 base and J dropped 7 bases, with 14 bases sitting between them. The germline V gene has CDR1 SEHNR and CDR2 FQNEAQ (reference sequence).

There are a few counts of this clone. V is TRBV7-8 and J is TRBJ1-5, with 7 bases that match TRBD1. J was trimmed by 7 bases and V by 4 bases; bases with no gene match: 7. Germline loops: CDR1 SGHVS, CDR2 FQNEAQ. The CDR3 sequence is 14 residues long. The DNA for the CDR3 is TGTGCCAGCAGCTCGACCGACAGGGAGCAGCCCCAGCATTTT. Protein product: CASSSTDREQPQHF.